This record covers a single TCR beta chain. The record originates from a study of CD8 T cells in Susac syndrome. Random hexamers primed reverse transcription of about 0.5 to 1 ug RNA. MiXCR, run by TCRdb on the immunoSEQ multiplex PCR reads, gives a single entry per CDR3 protein. Here the sample spans about 180,000 distinct CDR3 sequences, 90% to 96% being singletons. The CDR3 spans 14 residues. The germline V gene encodes CDR1 LNHDA and CDR2 SQIVND (reference sequence). With 3 bases removed from V and 7 bases from J, the gap between germline ends came to 13 bases. CD8+ and CD4+ T cells taken from blood had their TCR beta sequenced. Negative isolation was used for CD8+ and CD4+ T cells and FACS enrichment for TEMRA cells.

This TCR was recovered from a human donor with multiple sclerosis. The chain employs TRBV19 and TRBJ2-1; D is perhaps TRBD1 (7 bases). The material sequenced was CD4+ T cells from PBMCs. The CDR3 sequence is CASSIPPGGNEQFF. The CDR3 nucleotides are TGTGCCAGTAGTATCCCTCCAGGGGGGAATGAGCAGTTCTTC.